The 27 T cell receptor beta chains below come from one sample, sequenced in a study of blood T cell repertoires in COVID-19. The repertoire was sequenced with immunoSEQ multiplex PCR; TCRdb's copy has only in-frame clones and lacks some. This table has under 250,000 clones, about 84% appearing once. Source material: PBMCs or T cells enriched from blood (not recorded which). Every receptor here comes from a man in his thirties or forties with acute COVID-19.

The V call is TRBV6-2 or TRBV6-3, the J call TRBJ2-7, with 7 bases that match TRBD1. The CDR3 spans 13 residues. V gave up 6 bases and J gave up 5 bases; unmatched junction bases: 7. CDR1 and CDR2 (germline): MNHEY, SVGEGT. This CDR3 is CASSPTGSHEQYF. CDR3 nucleotides: TGTGCCAGCAGCCCGACAGGGTCCCACGAGCAGTACTTC.

This clone appeared a few times. V usage is TRBV6-1 and J usage is TRBJ2-3; 11 nucleotides agree with TRBD2. Per the germline V gene, CDR1 is MNHNS and CDR2 is SASEGT. V shed 3 bases and J 4 bases; nucleotides not matched to a gene: 9. The CDR3 sequence is 17 residues long. CDR3: CASSERGSGGVADTQYF. The CDR3 coding sequence is TGTGCCAGCAGTGAGCGGGGTAGCGGGGGGGTAGCAGATACGCAGTATTTT.

The genes are TRBV7-2 and TRBJ2-3, with D tentatively TRBD2 (6 bases). Trimming cost V 3 bases and J 6 bases, with 10 bases left between them. From germline, CDR1 is SGHTA and CDR2 FQGNSA. The CDR3 consists of 13 residues. As DNA, the CDR3 is TGTGCCAGCAGCTTGGCGAGCGGGGATACGCAGTATTTT. Its translation is CASSLASGDTQYF.

This chain connects TRBV3-1 (or the pseudogene TRBV3-2) to TRBJ1-6, with TRBD1 matching over 10 bases. Germline V CDR1 and CDR2: LGHDT, YNNKEL (reference sequence). The ends lost 8 bases at V and 9 bases at J; junction bases unmatched: 7. The CDR3 extends over 14 amino acids. The CDR3 nucleotides are TGTGCCAGCCGATCCGGGACAGGGGCTTCACCCCTCCACTTT. Translating it yields CASRSGTGASPLHF.

V and J are TRBV3-1 (or the pseudogene TRBV3-2) and TRBJ1-6, with D perhaps matching TRBD1 (5 bases). V was shortened by 1 base and J by 5 bases, with 6 bases between the two germline ends. The CDR3 sequence is 14 residues long. Per the germline V gene, CDR1 is LGHDT and CDR2 is YNNKEL (reference sequence). The CDR3 sequence is CASSQGGNNSPLHF. The CDR3 DNA reads TGTGCCAGCAGCCAAGGGGGCAATAATTCACCCCTCCACTTT.

The chain links TRBV27 to TRBJ2-1, with a weak D call TRBD1 (6 bases). CDR1 MNHEY and CDR2 SMNVEV come from the germline V gene (reference sequence). The V and J ends lost 0 bases and 4 bases respectively, with 13 bases between them. CDR3 length: 16 residues. This CDR3 is CASSLSRQGYYNEQFF. The CDR3 DNA reads TGTGCCAGCAGTTTATCGCGGCAGGGGTATTACAATGAGCAGTTCTTC.

The CDR3 nucleotides are TGTGCCAGTAGTCCGACAGGGGGTAACTATGGCTACACCTTC. Translation: CASSPTGGNYGYTF. The chain uses TRBV19 and TRBJ1-2; 9 bases match TRBD1. Germline CDR1 and CDR2: LNHDA and SQIVND (reference sequence). J was trimmed by 1 base and V by 5 bases; bases with no gene match: 2. The CDR3 contains 14 residues.

The chain employs TRBV14 and TRBJ2-3; a possible D gene is TRBD2 (6 bases). The CDR3 sequence is 17 residues long. The V end was cut by 4 bases, the J end by 2 bases, with 19 bases between. Germline lookup yields CDR1 SGHDN and CDR2 FVKESK. The chain's CDR3 is CASSPTSSGGYTDTQYF. CDR3 nucleotides: TGTGCCAGCAGCCCCACAAGCAGTGGGGGGTACACAGATACGCAGTATTTT.

CDR3 in DNA: TGTGCCAGCGGAAACGTCGGGGGGGGCGCAGGAAACACCATATATTTT. This codes for CASGNVGGGAGNTIYF. This chain links TRBV28 with TRBJ1-3, with D possibly matching TRBD1 (6 bases). V was trimmed by 8 bases and J by 4 bases, leaving 21 bases between them. Germline V gives CDR1 MDHEN, CDR2 SYDVKM. The CDR3 is made up of 16 amino acids.

The chain joins TRBV2 to TRBJ1-5; D is possibly TRBD1 (5 bases). V was pared by 2 bases and J by 6 bases, with 5 bases between. The CDR3 has 12 residues. CDR1 SNHLY and CDR2 FYNNEI come from the germline V gene. This CDR3 reads CASSERGQPQHF. The CDR3 bases are TGTGCCAGCAGTGAAAGGGGTCAGCCCCAGCATTTT. The variable domain in full, completed from reference TRBV2 and TRBJ1-5, reads EPEVTQTPSHQVTQMGQEVILRCVPISNHLYFYWYRQILGQKVEFLVSFYNNEISEKSEIFDDQFSVERPDGSNFTLKIRSTKLEDSAMYFCASSERGQPQHFGDGTRLSIL.

The chain joins TRBV3-1 (or the pseudogene TRBV3-2) to TRBJ1-3; a possible D gene is TRBD1 (5 bases). The CDR3 consists of 18 residues. Germline assignment: CDR1 LGHDT and CDR2 YNNKEL (reference sequence). With 4 bases removed from V and 0 bases from J, the gap between germline ends came to 19 bases. The CDR3 region is CASSLILQTVSSGNTIYF. The CDR3 bases are TGTGCCAGCAGCCTAATACTACAGACAGTGAGCTCTGGAAACACCATATATTTT.

This rearrangement joins TRBV18 to TRBJ2-3, with a weak D call TRBD2 (6 bases). V was trimmed by 6 bases and J by 2 bases, leaving 21 bases between them. The germline V gene has CDR1 KGHSH and CDR2 LQKENI. This CDR3 has 17 amino acids. The DNA for the CDR3 is TGTGCCAGCTCGATCACAACGGGACTCCTACACACAGATACGCAGTATTTT. Translating gives CASSITTGLLHTDTQYF.

V usage is TRBV27 and J usage is TRBJ2-5, with D maybe TRBD1 (6 bases). Germline V gives CDR1 MNHEY, CDR2 SMNVEV (reference sequence). The V end lost 5 bases, the J end lost 2 bases, and 18 bases lay between the germline ends. This CDR3 region has 16 residues. CDR3 bases: TGTGCCAGCAGTCCTGGGTGGCTGACAGGTCAAGAGACCCAGTACTTC. Translating gives CASSPGWLTGQETQYF.

The chain uses TRBV28 and TRBJ2-7; 7 bases agree with TRBD2. The CDR3 has 15 residues. V gave up 2 bases and J gave up 1 base; unmatched junction bases: 5. CDR1 MDHEN and CDR2 SYDVKM come from the germline V gene. CDR3 region: CASSLLSGGSYEQYF. Here the CDR3 DNA reads TGTGCCAGCAGTTTACTTTCGGGGGGTTCCTACGAGCAGTACTTC.

This chain joins TRBV6-1 and TRBJ1-6; D perhaps matches TRBD1 (5 bases). Trimming removed 3 bases from V and 9 bases from J, with 12 bases in between. The CDR3 totals 14 residues. CDR1 is MNHNS, CDR2 SASEGT, per germline. The CDR3 sequence is CASSDTGRISPLHF. The CDR3 nucleotides read TGTGCCAGCAGTGACACAGGACGGATTTCACCCCTCCACTTT.

The V and J genes are TRBV21-1 and TRBJ1-4. TRBV21-1 is deemed a pseudogene. This CDR3 has 18 residues. The CDR3 loop reads CASSYNAAGLRANEKLFF. Written as DNA, the CDR3 is TGTGCCAGCAGCTACAACGCAGCGGGGCTGCGGGCTAATGAAAAACTGTTTTTT.

The genes are TRBV28 and TRBJ1-5; the D is unclear. Trimming shortened V by 5 bases and J by 0 bases, and 8 bases separated the two germline ends. The CDR3 has 14 residues. Germline V lookup: CDR1 MDHEN, CDR2 SYDVKM. CDR3 in amino acids: CASSPHYSNQPQHF. DNA for the CDR3: TGTGCCAGCAGTCCCCACTATAGCAATCAGCCCCAGCATTTT.

This clone was detected a few times. The chain uses TRBV7-9 and TRBJ2-1, with 8 bases fitting TRBD2. Germline trimming cut 8 bases from V and 6 bases from J; bases unmatched to any gene: 6. This CDR3 spans 13 amino acids. Germline-derived CDR1 and CDR2 are SEHNR and FQNEAQ (reference sequence). This chain's CDR3 is CASEGLEGNEQFF. The CDR3 coding sequence is TGTGCCAGCGAGGGACTAGAGGGCAATGAGCAGTTCTTC.

The rearrangement links TRBV12-3 or TRBV12-4 to TRBJ1-1; D call uncertain. The CDR3 sequence is 11 residues long. With 6 bases removed from V and 8 bases from J, the gap between germline ends came to 10 bases. CDR3 coding DNA: TGTGCCAGCAGACTAGACGGGGAAGCTTTCTTT. It specifies CASRLDGEAFF.

The chain employs TRBV28 and TRBJ1-4; maybe TRBD1 (6 bases). V shed 7 bases and J shed 7 bases, with 16 bases lying between them. Germline lookup yields CDR1 MDHEN and CDR2 SYDVKM. This CDR3 spans 14 amino acids. The CDR3 protein is CASTNTGSFEKLFF. The DNA for the CDR3 is TGTGCCAGCACTAATACAGGGTCTTTTGAAAAACTGTTTTTT.

This clone has a handful of counts. The chain has TRBV10-1 and TRBJ1-5; tentatively, D is TRBD1 (5 bases). The V and J ends lost 3 bases and 7 bases respectively, with 16 bases between them. The CDR3 consists of 15 residues. Germline-derived CDR1 and CDR2 are WNHNN and SYGVQD (reference sequence). This chain's CDR3 is CASSDLWRGGQPQHF. The CDR3 DNA follows: TGCGCCAGCAGTGATTTATGGAGGGGAGGCCAGCCCCAGCATTTT.

The rearrangement joins TRBV11-2 to TRBJ2-7, with D unresolved. Germline CDR1 reads SGHAT; CDR2 reads FQNNGV. This CDR3 contains 14 residues. V lost 2 bases, J lost 3 bases, and 11 bases lay in between. The CDR3 DNA reads as TGTGCCAGCAGCTTATCGAACATCATCTACGAGCAGTACTTC. Translating it yields CASSLSNIIYEQYF.

The V and J genes are TRBV7-3 and TRBJ2-1; D is perhaps TRBD2 (6 bases). Germline V gene sequence: CDR1 SGHTA, CDR2 FQGTGA. Trimming cost V 2 bases and J 6 bases, with 11 bases left between them. This CDR3 has 14 amino acids. The CDR3 loop is CASSLGGVVNEQFF. The CDR3 DNA follows: TGTGCCAGCAGCTTAGGCGGGGTGGTCAATGAGCAGTTCTTC.

V is TRBV6-5 and J is TRBJ2-7; unclear D gene. V was cut by 2 bases and J by 2 bases, with 10 bases left in between. The germline gives CDR1 MNHEY, CDR2 SVGAGI. This CDR3 spans 14 amino acids. The CDR3 here is CASSYRYGAYEQYF. The DNA for the CDR3 is TGTGCCAGCAGTTACAGATATGGAGCCTACGAGCAGTACTTC.

This chain uses TRBV9 with TRBJ1-3; D remains ambiguous. The CDR3 covers 13 residues. Germline CDR1 SGDLS, CDR2 YYNGEE. Trimming left V 0 bases short and J 8 bases short, with 9 bases between. Here the CDR3 reads CASSVVPGDTIYF. The DNA of the CDR3 is TGTGCCAGCAGCGTAGTTCCGGGAGACACCATATATTTT.

This chain connects TRBV6-5 to TRBJ2-1, with 8 bases aligning to TRBD2. With 7 bases clipped from V and 2 bases from J, the junction kept 7 bases outside the gene matches. The CDR3 sequence is 15 residues long. The V gene's germline CDR1 is MNHEY and CDR2 SVGAGI. Here the CDR3 reads CASTVLAVPYNEQFF. The CDR3 DNA reads as TGTGCCAGCACCGTACTAGCGGTTCCCTACAATGAGCAGTTCTTC.

This chain connects TRBV13 to TRBJ1-4; 7 bases align to TRBD1. Losses at the gene ends were 4 bases for V and 0 bases for J; bases not matched to a gene: 5. CDR3 length: 16 residues. Per the germline V gene, CDR1 is PRHDT and CDR2 is FYEKMQ (reference sequence). The CDR3 loop reads CASSSQDRSTNEKLFF. The DNA for the CDR3 is TGTGCCAGCAGCTCGCAGGACAGGTCAACTAATGAAAAACTGTTTTTT.